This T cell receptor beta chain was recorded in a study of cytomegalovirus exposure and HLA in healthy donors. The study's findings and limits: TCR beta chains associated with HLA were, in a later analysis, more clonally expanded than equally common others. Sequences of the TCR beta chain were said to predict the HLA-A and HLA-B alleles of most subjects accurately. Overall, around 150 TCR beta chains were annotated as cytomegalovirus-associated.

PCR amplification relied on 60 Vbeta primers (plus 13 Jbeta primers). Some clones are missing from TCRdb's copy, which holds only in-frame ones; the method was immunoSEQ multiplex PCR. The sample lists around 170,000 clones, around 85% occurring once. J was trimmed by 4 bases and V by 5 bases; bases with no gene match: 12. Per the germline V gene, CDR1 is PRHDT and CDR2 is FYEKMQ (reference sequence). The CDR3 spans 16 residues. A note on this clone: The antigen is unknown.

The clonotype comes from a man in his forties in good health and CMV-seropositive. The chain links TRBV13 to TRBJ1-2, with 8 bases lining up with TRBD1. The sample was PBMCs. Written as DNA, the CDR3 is TGTGCCAGCAGCAGAGGGGGGACAGGAACTATCTATGGCTACACCTTC. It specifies CASSRGGTGTIYGYTF.